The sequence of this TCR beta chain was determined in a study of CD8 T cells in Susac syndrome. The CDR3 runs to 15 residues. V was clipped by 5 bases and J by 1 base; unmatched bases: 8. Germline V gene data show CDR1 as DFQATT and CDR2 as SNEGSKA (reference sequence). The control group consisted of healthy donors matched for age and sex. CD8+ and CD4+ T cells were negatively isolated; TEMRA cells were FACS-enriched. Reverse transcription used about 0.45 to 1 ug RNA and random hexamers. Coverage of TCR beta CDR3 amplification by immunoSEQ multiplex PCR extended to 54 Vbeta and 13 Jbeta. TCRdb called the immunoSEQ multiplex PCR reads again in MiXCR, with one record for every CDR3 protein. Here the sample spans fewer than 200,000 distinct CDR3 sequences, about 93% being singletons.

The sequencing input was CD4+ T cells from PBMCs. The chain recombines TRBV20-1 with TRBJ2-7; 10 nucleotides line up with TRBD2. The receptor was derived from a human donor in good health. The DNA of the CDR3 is TGCAGTGCTTCCGCCGGGACTAGCGCTTCCTACGAGCAGTACTTC. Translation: CSASAGTSASYEQYF.